This entry describes one T cell receptor beta chain. As processed by the authors: Amplification of reference gene primers provided the estimated nucleated cell counts. The data were produced by immunoSEQ multiplex PCR, yet TCRdb's version contains in-frame clones alone and is incomplete. V and J calls and clone size follow that table, whereas D and trimming were derived from the DNA. The sample carries under 200,000 clones, roughly 80% recorded once. The data originate from a study of blood T cell repertoires in COVID-19. Overall study context: Nucleic acid was either cDNA or gDNA, and it came from T cells, B-cell-depleted T cells, or PBMCs.

Cohorts were determined from participant-reported clinical history. Source material: PBMCs or T cells enriched from blood (not recorded which). The sequence came from a woman between 40 and 50 years old with acute COVID-19.

In DNA, the CDR3 is TGTGCCTGGTCCGGGGGAGCGGACTCCTACAATGAGCAGTTCTTC. This translates into CAWSGGADSYNEQFF. The rearrangement joins TRBV30 to TRBJ2-1; TRBD2 is a possible D gene (6 bases). This CDR3 contains 15 residues. Between the trimmed V and J ends, which lost 5 bases and 0 bases, there was a span of 14 bases. Per the germline V gene, CDR1 is GTSNPN and CDR2 is SVGIG (reference sequence).